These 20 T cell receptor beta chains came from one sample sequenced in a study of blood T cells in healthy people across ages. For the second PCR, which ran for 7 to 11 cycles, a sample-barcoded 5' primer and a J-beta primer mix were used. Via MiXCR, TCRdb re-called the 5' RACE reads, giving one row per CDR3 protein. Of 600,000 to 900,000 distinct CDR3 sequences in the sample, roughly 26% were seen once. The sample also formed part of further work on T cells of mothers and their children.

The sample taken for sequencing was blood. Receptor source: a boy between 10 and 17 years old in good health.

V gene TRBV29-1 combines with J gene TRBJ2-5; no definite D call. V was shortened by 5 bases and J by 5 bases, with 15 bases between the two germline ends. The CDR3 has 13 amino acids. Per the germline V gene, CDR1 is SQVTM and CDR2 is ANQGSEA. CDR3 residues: CSVTGSISETQYF. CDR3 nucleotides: TGCAGCGTTACGGGCTCGATATCGGAGACCCAGTACTTC. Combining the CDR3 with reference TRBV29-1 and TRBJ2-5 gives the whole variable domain SAVISQKPSRDICQRGTSLTIQCQVDSQVTMMFWYRQQPGQSLTLIATANQGSEATYESGFVIDKFPISRPNLTFSTLTVSNMSPEDSSIYLCSVTGSISETQYFGPGTRLLVL.

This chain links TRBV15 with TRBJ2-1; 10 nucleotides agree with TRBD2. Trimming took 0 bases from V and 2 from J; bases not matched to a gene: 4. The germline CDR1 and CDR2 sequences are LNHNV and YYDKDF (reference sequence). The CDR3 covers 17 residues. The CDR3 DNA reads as TGTGCCACCAGCAGAGATCCGCTAGCGGGGGCCTACAATGAGCAGTTCTTC. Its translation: CATSRDPLAGAYNEQFF.

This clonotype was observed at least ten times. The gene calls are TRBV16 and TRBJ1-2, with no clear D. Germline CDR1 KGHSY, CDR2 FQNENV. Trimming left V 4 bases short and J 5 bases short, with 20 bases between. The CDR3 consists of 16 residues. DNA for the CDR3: TGTGCCAGCAGCCTATTCCTAAAGGCAGGAGAGTATGGCTACACCTTC. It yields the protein CASSLFLKAGEYGYTF.

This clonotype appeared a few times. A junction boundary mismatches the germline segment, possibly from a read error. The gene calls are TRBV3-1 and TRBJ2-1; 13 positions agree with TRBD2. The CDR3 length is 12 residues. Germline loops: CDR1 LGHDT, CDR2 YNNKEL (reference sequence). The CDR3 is CASSQTSGRRLF. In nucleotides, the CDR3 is TGTGCCAGCAGCCAGACTAGCGGGAGGCGGCTATTC.

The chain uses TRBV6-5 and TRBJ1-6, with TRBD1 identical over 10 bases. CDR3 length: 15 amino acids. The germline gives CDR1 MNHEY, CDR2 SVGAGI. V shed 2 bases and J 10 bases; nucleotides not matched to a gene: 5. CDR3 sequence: CASSYTGTGVSPLHF. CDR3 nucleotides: TGTGCCAGCAGTTACACCGGGACAGGGGTATCACCCCTCCACTTT.

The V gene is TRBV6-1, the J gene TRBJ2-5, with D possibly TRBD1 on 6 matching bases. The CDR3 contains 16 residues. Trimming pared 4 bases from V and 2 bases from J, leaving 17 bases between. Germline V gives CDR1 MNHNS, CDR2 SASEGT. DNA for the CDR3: TGTGCCAGCAGTGGGGACACCATAAGGGGTCAAGAGACCCAGTACTTC. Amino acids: CASSGDTIRGQETQYF.

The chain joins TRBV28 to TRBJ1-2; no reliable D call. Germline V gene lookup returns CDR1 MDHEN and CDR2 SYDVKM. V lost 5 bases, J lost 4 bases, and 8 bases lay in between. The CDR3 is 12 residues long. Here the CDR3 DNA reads TGTGCCAGCAGTAGAGGCACCTATGGCTACACCTTC. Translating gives CASSRGTYGYTF.

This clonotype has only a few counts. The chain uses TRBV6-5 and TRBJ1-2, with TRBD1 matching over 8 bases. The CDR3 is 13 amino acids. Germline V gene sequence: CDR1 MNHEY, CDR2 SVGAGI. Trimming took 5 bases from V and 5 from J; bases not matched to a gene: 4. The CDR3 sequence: CASSRGQGYGYTF. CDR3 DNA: TGTGCCAGCAGTCGAGGACAGGGTTATGGCTACACCTTC.

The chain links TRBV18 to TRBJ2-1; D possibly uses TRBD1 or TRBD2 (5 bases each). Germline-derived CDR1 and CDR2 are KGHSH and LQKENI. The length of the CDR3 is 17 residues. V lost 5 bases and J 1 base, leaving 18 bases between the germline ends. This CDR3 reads CASSTTVLGESYNEQFF. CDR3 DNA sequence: TGTGCCAGCTCAACCACGGTATTAGGGGAGTCCTACAATGAGCAGTTCTTC.

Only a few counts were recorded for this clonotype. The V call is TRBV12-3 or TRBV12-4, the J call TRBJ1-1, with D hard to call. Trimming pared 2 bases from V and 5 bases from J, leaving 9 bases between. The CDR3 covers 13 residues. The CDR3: CASSLSEWTEAFF. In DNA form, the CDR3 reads TGTGCCAGCAGTTTAAGCGAGTGGACTGAAGCTTTCTTT.

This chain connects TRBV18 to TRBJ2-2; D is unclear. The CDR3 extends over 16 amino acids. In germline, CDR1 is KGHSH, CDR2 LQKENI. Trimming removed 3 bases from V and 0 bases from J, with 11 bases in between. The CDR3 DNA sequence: TGTGCCAGCTCACCTAACGAGCCCACGAACACCGGGGAGCTGTTTTTT. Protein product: CASSPNEPTNTGELFF. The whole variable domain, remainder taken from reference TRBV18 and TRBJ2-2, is NAGVMQNPRHLVRRRGQEARLRCSPMKGHSHVYWYRQLPEEGLKFMVYLQKENIIDESGMPKERFSAEFPKEGPSILRIQQVVRGDSAAYFCASSPNEPTNTGELFFGEGSRLTVL.

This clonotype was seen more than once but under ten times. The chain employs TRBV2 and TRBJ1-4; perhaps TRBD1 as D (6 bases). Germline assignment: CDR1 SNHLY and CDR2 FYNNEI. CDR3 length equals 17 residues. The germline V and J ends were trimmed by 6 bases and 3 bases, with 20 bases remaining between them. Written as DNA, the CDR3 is TGTGCCAGCAGAGGTCTCCTTCAGGGGCAGGCTAATGAAAAACTGTTTTTT. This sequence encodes CASRGLLQGQANEKLFF.

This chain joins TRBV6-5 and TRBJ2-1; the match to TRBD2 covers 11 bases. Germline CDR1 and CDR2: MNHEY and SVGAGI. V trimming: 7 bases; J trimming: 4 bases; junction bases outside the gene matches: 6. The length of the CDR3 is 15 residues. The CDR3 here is CASTLSSGGYNEQFF. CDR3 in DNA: TGTGCCAGCACCCTGTCTAGCGGGGGGTACAATGAGCAGTTCTTC.

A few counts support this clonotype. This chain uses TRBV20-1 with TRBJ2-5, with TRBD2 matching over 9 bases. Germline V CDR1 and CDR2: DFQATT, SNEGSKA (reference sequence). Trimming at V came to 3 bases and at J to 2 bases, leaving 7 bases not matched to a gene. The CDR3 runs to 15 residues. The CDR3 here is CSASPPSGVQETQYF. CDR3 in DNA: TGCAGTGCTAGTCCGCCTAGCGGGGTTCAAGAGACCCAGTACTTC.

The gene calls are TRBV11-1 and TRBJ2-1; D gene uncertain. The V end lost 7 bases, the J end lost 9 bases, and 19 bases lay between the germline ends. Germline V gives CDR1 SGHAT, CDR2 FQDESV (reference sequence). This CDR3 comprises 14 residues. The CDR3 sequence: CASTRDLPPGEQFF. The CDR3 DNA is TGTGCCAGCACCCGTGATCTCCCCCCGGGTGAGCAGTTCTTC. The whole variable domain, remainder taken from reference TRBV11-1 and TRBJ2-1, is EAEVAQSPRYKITEKSQAVAFWCDPISGHATLYWYRQILGQGPELLVQFQDESVVDDSQLPKDRFSAERLKGVDSTLKIQPAELGDSAMYLCASTRDLPPGEQFFGPGTRLTVL.

CDR3 region: CASSEAGPGSGNTIYF. The CDR3 DNA sequence: TGCGCCAGCAGCGAAGCAGGACCCGGCTCTGGAAACACCATATATTTT. J is TRBJ1-3 and V is TRBV5-1; D unresolved. V lost 4 bases and J 0 bases, leaving 14 bases between the germline ends. The CDR3 is made up of 16 amino acids. Germline V gene sequence: CDR1 SGHRS, CDR2 YFSETQ.

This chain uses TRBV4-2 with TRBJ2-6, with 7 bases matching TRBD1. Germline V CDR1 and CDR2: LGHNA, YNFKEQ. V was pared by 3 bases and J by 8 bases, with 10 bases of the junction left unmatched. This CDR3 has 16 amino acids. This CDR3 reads CASSHTLKQGTNVLTF. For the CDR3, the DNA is TGTGCCAGCAGCCACACACTAAAACAGGGGACCAACGTCCTGACTTTC.

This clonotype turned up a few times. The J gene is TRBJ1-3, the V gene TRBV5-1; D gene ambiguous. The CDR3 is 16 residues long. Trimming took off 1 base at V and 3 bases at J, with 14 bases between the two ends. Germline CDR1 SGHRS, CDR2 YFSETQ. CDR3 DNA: TGCGCCAGCAGCTTGTTGGGAAATGCCTATGGAAACACCATATATTTT. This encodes CASSLLGNAYGNTIYF.

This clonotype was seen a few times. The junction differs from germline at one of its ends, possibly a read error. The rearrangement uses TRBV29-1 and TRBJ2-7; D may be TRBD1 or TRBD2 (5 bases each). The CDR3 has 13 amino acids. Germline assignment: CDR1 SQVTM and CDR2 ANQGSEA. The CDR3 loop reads CSVISGTSNEQYF. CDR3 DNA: TGCAGCGTTATCTCCGGGACCTCCAACGAGCAGTACTTC.

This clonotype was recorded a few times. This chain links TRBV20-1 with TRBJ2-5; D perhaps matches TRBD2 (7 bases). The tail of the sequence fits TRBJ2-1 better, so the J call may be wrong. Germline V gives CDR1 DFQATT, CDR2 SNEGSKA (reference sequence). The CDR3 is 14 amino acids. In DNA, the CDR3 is TGCAGTGCTAGAGATTGGCAGGCGGGGGCTGAGCAGTTCTTC. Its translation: CSARDWQAGAEQFF.